This T cell receptor (beta chain) originates from a study of T-cell memory formation after mild COVID-19. This clonotype was seen a handful of times. Its antigen is still unknown. From the 5' RACE reads, TCRdb called clonotypes with MiXCR, one entry per CDR3 protein. The sample lists roughly 580,000 distinct CDR3 sequences, approximately 19% occurring once. The CDR3 runs 16 residues. The junction had 12 bases not matched to a gene; V was cut back by 5 bases and J by 3 bases. CDR1 is MNHNY and CDR2 is SVGAGI in the germline V gene (reference sequence). Overall study results and limits: Most CD4+ clones that shrank were in CM and EM, while CD8+ ones turned up in EMRA. Later expanders leaned CD4+, whereas day 15 to 85 contracting clones were balanced CD4/CD8.

The receptor was derived from an adult woman who had mild COVID-19 (a few samples of this study predate the infection). Cell type and time point are not known. The chain employs TRBV6-6 and TRBJ1-1; 7 bases are a match to TRBD1. Sample: PBMCs or a T cell subset sorted from them (not recorded which). The CDR3 DNA follows: TGTGCCAGCAGTCGGGACAGACACCCCGGGCACACTGAAGCTTTCTTT. Its protein product is CASSRDRHPGHTEAFF.